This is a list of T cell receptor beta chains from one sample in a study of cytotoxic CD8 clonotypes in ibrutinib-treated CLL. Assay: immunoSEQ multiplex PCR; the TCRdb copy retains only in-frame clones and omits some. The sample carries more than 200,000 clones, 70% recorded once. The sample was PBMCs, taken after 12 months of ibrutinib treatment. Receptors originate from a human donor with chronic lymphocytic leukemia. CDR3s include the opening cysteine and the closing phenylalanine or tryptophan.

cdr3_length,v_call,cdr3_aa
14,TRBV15,CATSRDPGNNEQFF
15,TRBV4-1,CASSQVDRDRSGYTF
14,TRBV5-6,CASSPGMGSYEQYF
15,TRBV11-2,CASRPRDRENTEAFF
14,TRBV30,CACGQTSGANVLTF
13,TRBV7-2,CASSRDRGETQYF
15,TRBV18,CASSELAGSTGELFF
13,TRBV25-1,CASSVQGADTQYF
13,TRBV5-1,CASSSHNTGELFF
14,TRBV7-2,CASSHGTPWQPQHF
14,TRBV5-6,CASSLPNRGAGYTF
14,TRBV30,CAWSSLGRNYGYTF
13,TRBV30,CAWSWADTYEQYF
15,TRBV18,CASSPKGQPSYGYTF
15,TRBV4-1,CASSQVGEGNQPQHF
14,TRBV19,CASSAGASYNEQFF
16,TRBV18,CASSPPGTGTNTEAFF
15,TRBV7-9,CASSLYGQGNTEAFF
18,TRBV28,CASSLAPAGGDSGNTIYF
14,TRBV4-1,CASSQQAGPYEQYF
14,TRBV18,CASHMGGEPDTQYF
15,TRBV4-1,CASSQGGTDTDTQYF
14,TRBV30,CAWSVRTSGQPQHF
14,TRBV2,CASNTRRENQPQHF
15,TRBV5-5,CASSFLAVSYNEQFF
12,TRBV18,CASSPSLETQYF
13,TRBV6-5,CASSYGGYYGYTF
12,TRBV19,CASMEGGYGYTF
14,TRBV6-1,CASSGHSTNTEAFF
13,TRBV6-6,CASSYSEAPEAFF
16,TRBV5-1,CASSSGQGGNNSPLHF